One and the same sample provided the 26 T cell receptor beta chains below, sequenced in a study of T cells in Graves' hyperthyroidism and ophthalmopathy. Amplification of TCR beta CDR3 regions used RNA as the template. During a first-round RT-PCR of the TCR CDR3, the HTBI primer set was used. TCRdb called the multiplex PCR reads again in MiXCR, with one record for every CDR3 protein. The sample shows around 200,000 distinct CDR3 sequences, 17% of them seen only once. The source material was blood. The receptors come from a woman between 50 and 59 years old with Graves' hyperthyroidism.

The chain carries TRBV4-2 and TRBJ1-2; D remains unclear. This CDR3 spans 16 amino acids. V was cut by 0 bases and J by 4 bases, with 15 bases left in between. Germline V gene data show CDR1 as LGHNA and CDR2 as YNFKEQ. The CDR3 DNA reads as TGTGCCAGCAGCCAAGATTGGCAGGCGGGATTCTATGGCTACACCTTC. This gives the protein CASSQDWQAGFYGYTF.

This clonotype has ten or more counts. CDR3 sequence (DNA): TGTGCCAGCAATAGCCGGGGGGCGCCCGGGGAGCTGTTTTTT. It translates to CASNSRGAPGELFF. J is TRBJ2-2 and V is TRBV7-9; D perhaps matches TRBD2 (7 bases). Germline V CDR1 and CDR2: SEHNR, FQNEAQ (reference sequence). This CDR3 comprises 14 residues. The germline V and J ends were trimmed by 7 bases and 6 bases, with 15 bases remaining between them.

This clonotype appeared a few times. The CDR3 DNA sequence: TGCGCCAGCAGCGAACGACAGGCTACCTACTACAATGAGCAGTTCTTC. Translating it yields CASSERQATYYNEQFF. The chain links TRBV5-1 to TRBJ2-1, with D possibly being TRBD1 (6 bases). The CDR3 spans 16 residues. Between the trimmed V and J ends, which lost 4 bases and 3 bases, there was a span of 17 bases. Germline CDR1 reads SGHRS; CDR2 reads YFSETQ.

In this sample, this clonotype turned up many times. The rearrangement links TRBV27 to TRBJ1-2; tentative D call: TRBD1 (6 bases). V was trimmed by 6 bases and J by 3 bases, leaving 11 bases between them. The CDR3 has 13 amino acids. Germline CDR1 and CDR2: MNHEY and SMNVEV (reference sequence). The CDR3 DNA is TGTGCCAGCAGGGAAGCAGGGGACTATGGCTACACCTTC. Its translation: CASREAGDYGYTF.

This clonotype has a count of ten or more. V gene TRBV6-2 or TRBV6-3 combines with J gene TRBJ2-3, with 10 bases that match TRBD2. This CDR3 has 15 residues. The V segment lost 5 bases and the J segment 5 bases; nucleotides outside the gene matches: 7. Germline assignment: CDR1 MNHEY and CDR2 SVGEGT. The CDR3 loop is CASSGGLARVDTQYF. The CDR3 nucleotides are TGTGCCAGCAGTGGGGGACTAGCGAGGGTAGATACGCAGTATTTT.

This clonotype was counted at least ten times. The chain combines TRBV4-1 with TRBJ2-7; 9 positions match TRBD1. The V gene's germline CDR1 is MGHRA and CDR2 YSYEKL. V trimming: 3 bases; J trimming: 6 bases; junction bases outside the gene matches: 3. CDR3 length: 13 amino acids. CDR3 amino acids: CASSQDRGLEQYF. CDR3 sequence (DNA): TGCGCCAGCAGCCAGGACAGGGGCCTCGAGCAGTACTTC.

This chain joins TRBV27 and TRBJ1-4; TRBD1 might be the D (6 bases). CDR3 length: 14 amino acids. Germline values: CDR1 MNHEY, CDR2 SMNVEV (reference sequence). Trimming removed 3 bases from V and 6 bases from J, with 11 bases in between. The CDR3, as DNA: TGTGCCAGCAGTTTGTTGGGGGCAGATGAAAAACTGTTTTTT. Translation gives CASSLLGADEKLFF.

Concerning this clonotype itself: A much larger clone lies one base from this, so it may be a read error. No conserved phenylalanine or tryptophan ends this CDR3, so it is likely a read error. The chain uses TRBV20-1 and TRBJ2-3; 11 bases map to TRBD2. CDR1 and CDR2 (germline): DFQATT, SNEGSKA (reference sequence). The CDR3 covers 14 residues. V gave up 4 bases and J gave up 0 bases; unmatched junction bases: 0. CDR3 in DNA: TGCAGTGCTACTAGCGGGGGGAGCACAGATACGCAGTATTTA. This encodes CSATSGGSTDTQYL.

V is TRBV20-1 and J is TRBJ2-5; D is undetermined. Germline CDR1 and CDR2: DFQATT and SNEGSKA (reference sequence). This CDR3 contains 14 residues. Trimming cost V 0 bases and J 5 bases, with 13 bases left between them. CDR3 sequence: CSARDPGRHETQYF. DNA for the CDR3: TGCAGTGCTAGAGATCCGGGTAGGCACGAGACCCAGTACTTC.

This clonotype was recorded at least ten times. The V call is TRBV6-1, the J call TRBJ1-2; 8 bases fit TRBD1. V shed 7 bases and J 8 bases; nucleotides not matched to a gene: 18. CDR3 length: 16 residues. Germline V lookup: CDR1 MNHNS, CDR2 SASEGT. CDR3: CASTKATDRGWTGYTF. The CDR3 DNA is TGTGCCAGCACCAAAGCAACCGACAGGGGATGGACGGGCTACACCTTC.

This clonotype has a count of ten or more. This chain links TRBV18 with TRBJ2-3; weak D call: TRBD1 (5 bases). Between the trimmed V and J ends, which lost 2 bases and 7 bases, there was a span of 16 bases. In germline, CDR1 is KGHSH, CDR2 LQKENI. The CDR3 runs to 15 residues. The CDR3 nucleotides are TGTGCCAGCTCACCAGTGGGGCAGCCAGGCAATACGCAGTATTTT. Protein sequence: CASSPVGQPGNTQYF.

In its sample, this clonotype was seen many times. The rearrangement links TRBV28 to TRBJ1-2, with D possibly TRBD1 on 5 matching bases. CDR1 is MDHEN and CDR2 is SYDVKM in the germline V gene. The length of the CDR3 is 13 residues. V shed 7 bases and J shed 5 bases, with 14 bases lying between them. CDR3 sequence: CASTLVGGYGYTF. The CDR3 nucleotides read TGTGCCAGCACCCTCGTGGGGGGGTATGGCTACACCTTC.

This clonotype was observed a handful of times. The rearrangement links TRBV18 to TRBJ1-2; D is undetermined. Germline-derived CDR1 and CDR2 are KGHSH and LQKENI. The V and J ends lost 6 bases and 4 bases respectively, with 18 bases between them. This CDR3 is 15 amino acids long. The CDR3 nucleotides are TGTGCCAGCTCGGCCACCCTAGTTCCAACCTATGGCTACACCTTC. It yields the protein CASSATLVPTYGYTF. The whole variable domain, remainder taken from reference TRBV18 and TRBJ1-2, is NAGVMQNPRHLVRRRGQEARLRCSPMKGHSHVYWYRQLPEEGLKFMVYLQKENIIDESGMPKERFSAEFPKEGPSILRIQQVVRGDSAAYFCASSATLVPTYGYTFGSGTRLTVV.

This clonotype appeared many times. This rearrangement joins TRBV2 to TRBJ2-1; D could derive from TRBD1 or TRBD2 (6 bases each). V gave up 6 bases and J gave up 4 bases, with 16 bases separating them. This CDR3 is built from 15 residues. Germline CDR1 SNHLY, CDR2 FYNNEI. The CDR3 DNA reads as TGTGCCAGCAGAGTGGTTGGGGGGCTTTACAATGAGCAGTTCTTC. This codes for CASRVVGGLYNEQFF.

This clonotype was seen repeatedly, ten times or more. V is TRBV29-1 and J is TRBJ2-1, with D perhaps TRBD1 (5 bases). This CDR3 comprises 14 residues. V gave up 6 bases and J gave up 3 bases, with 15 bases separating them. The germline V gene has CDR1 SQVTM and CDR2 ANQGSEA. The CDR3 DNA follows: TGCAGCGTCCCAAATGGGGCCTTCTACAATGAGCAGTTCTTC. This sequence encodes CSVPNGAFYNEQFF.

About this clonotype itself: This may be a read error, as it is one base from a much larger clone. The chain employs TRBV7-6 and TRBJ2-3; D remains ambiguous. The V and J ends lost 0 bases and 1 base respectively, with 8 bases between them. The length of the CDR3 is 15 residues. Germline V CDR1 and CDR2: SGHVS, FNYEAQ. DNA of the CDR3: TGTGCCAGCAGCTTAGCTCAGCGACGCACAGATACGCAGTATTTT. It specifies CASSLAQRRTDTQYF.

V gene TRBV11-2 combines with J gene TRBJ2-1; 9 bases are a match to TRBD1. V lost 4 bases, J lost 6 bases, and 4 bases stayed unmatched. Germline-derived CDR1 and CDR2 are SGHAT and FQNNGV. The length of the CDR3 is 14 residues. The CDR3 is CASSWDREFNEQFF. The CDR3 DNA follows: TGTGCCAGCAGCTGGGACAGGGAATTCAATGAGCAGTTCTTC. The whole variable domain, remainder taken from reference TRBV11-2 and TRBJ2-1, is EAGVAQSPRYKIIEKRQSVAFWCNPISGHATLYWYQQILGQGPKLLIQFQNNGVVDDSQLPKDRFSAERLKGVDSTLKIQPAKLEDSAVYLCASSWDREFNEQFFGPGTRLTVL.

This chain uses TRBV6-4 with TRBJ2-1, with 11 bases lining up with TRBD2. V dropped 2 bases and J dropped 8; count of bases not matched to a gene: 5. Germline V CDR1 and CDR2: MRHNA, SNTAGT. The CDR3 length is 15 residues. The CDR3 nucleotides read TGTGCCAGCAGTGACGGTAGCGGGGGGGCATATGAGCAGTTCTTC. This translates into CASSDGSGGAYEQFF.

Many counts were recorded for this clonotype. The chain recombines TRBV5-1 with TRBJ1-1, with D perhaps matching TRBD1 (6 bases). V was shortened by 5 bases and J by 5 bases, with 13 bases between the two germline ends. CDR1 is SGHRS, CDR2 YFSETQ, per germline. This CDR3 spans 13 amino acids. This chain's CDR3 is CASSHREGTEAFF. In DNA, the CDR3 is TGCGCCAGCAGTCACAGGGAAGGGACTGAAGCTTTCTTT.

This clonotype was recorded a few times. A much larger clone differs from this one at a single base, so this may be a read error. This rearrangement joins TRBV5-1 to TRBJ1-2; weak D call: TRBD1 (6 bases). The V gene's germline CDR1 is SGHRS and CDR2 YFSETQ. This CDR3 region has 17 residues. CDR3 protein: CASSCRQVRTPNYGHTF. In nucleotides, the CDR3 is TGCGCCAGCAGCTGCCGACAGGTGCGTACCCCTAACTATGGCCACACCTTC.

This clonotype was detected ten times or more. This rearrangement joins TRBV5-1 to TRBJ1-1; TRBD1 might be the D (5 bases). Trimming shortened V by 0 bases and J by 1 base, and 10 bases separated the two germline ends. Germline lookup yields CDR1 SGHRS and CDR2 YFSETQ. The CDR3 runs to 15 residues. CDR3 DNA: TGCGCCAGCAGCTTGGTGAATACAGGGAACACTGAAGCTTTCTTT. It is translated as CASSLVNTGNTEAFF. Variable domain in full (rest from reference TRBV5-1 and TRBJ1-1): KAGVTQTPRYLIKTRGQQVTLSCSPISGHRSVSWYQQTPGQGLQFLFEYFSETQRNKGNFPGRFSGRQFSNSRSEMNVSTLELGDSALYLCASSLVNTGNTEAFFGQGTRLTVV.

This clonotype showed up many times. The rearrangement links TRBV12-3 or TRBV12-4 to TRBJ2-3; TRBD1 matches 12 bases. CDR3 length equals 17 residues. The V gene end was trimmed by 3 bases and the J gene end by 0 bases; junction bases not matched to a gene: 4. The CDR3 reads CASSFPGQGASTDTQYF. CDR3 DNA: TGTGCCAGCAGTTTTCCGGGACAGGGGGCTAGCACAGATACGCAGTATTTT.

In its sample, this clonotype was seen a few times. The gene calls are TRBV6-1 and TRBJ2-7; a possible D gene is TRBD2 (7 bases). V was shortened by 8 bases and J by 6 bases, with 20 bases between the two germline ends. The CDR3 has 14 residues. Germline loops: CDR1 MNHNS, CDR2 SASEGT. CDR3 region: CASLGGAGVGEQYF. For the CDR3, the DNA is TGTGCCAGCTTGGGGGGGGCAGGGGTGGGCGAGCAGTACTTC.

J is TRBJ2-3 and V is TRBV28, with D possibly matching TRBD2 (6 bases). V dropped 3 bases and J dropped 4 bases, with 14 bases sitting between them. The CDR3 sequence is 15 residues long. From germline, CDR1 is MDHEN and CDR2 SYDVKM. CDR3 nucleotides: TGTGCCAGCAGTTTCCAGCGGGTCCGTTCAGATACGCAGTATTTT. It translates to CASSFQRVRSDTQYF.

This clonotype turned up a few times. The chain recombines TRBV18 with TRBJ1-4, with 8 bases that match TRBD1. There are 15 residues in the CDR3. The V gene's germline CDR1 is KGHSH and CDR2 LQKENI. The V segment lost 3 bases and the J segment 8 bases; nucleotides outside the gene matches: 8. CDR3 sequence (DNA): TGTGCCAGCTCACCGCTCGGGACAGGTCAGGAAAAACTGTTTTTT. It yields the protein CASSPLGTGQEKLFF. The variable domain in full, completed from reference TRBV18 and TRBJ1-4, reads NAGVMQNPRHLVRRRGQEARLRCSPMKGHSHVYWYRQLPEEGLKFMVYLQKENIIDESGMPKERFSAEFPKEGPSILRIQQVVRGDSAAYFCASSPLGTGQEKLFFGSGTQLSVL.

V is TRBV7-8 and J is TRBJ2-7; TRBD2 matches 9 bases. The germline gives CDR1 SGHVS, CDR2 FQNEAQ. V lost 5 bases to trimming and J lost 5 bases; unmatched junction nucleotides: 13. The CDR3 is 16 amino acids. The DNA for the CDR3 is TGTGCCAGCAGCGGGGGGCGGGGGGGCAGTCCGGACGAGCAGTACTTC. Residues: CASSGGRGGSPDEQYF.